This T cell receptor beta chain was found in a study of quantifying T cell responses using KT2 cells (dated by TCRdb to about 2017). Context from the whole study: RNA was DNase-treated and reverse transcribed with TCR alpha and beta constant-region primers, mostly using SuperScript III. Under optimum conditions, the efficiency of the T4 ligation step was estimated to be more than 9.5%. To prevent over-amplification, PCR2 was performed as a SYBR Green qPCR and halted at a predetermined fluorescence threshold. General study outcomes and caveats: At very high KT2 spike-in numbers, detection of KT2 sequences reached saturation. No side-by-side comparison between this pipeline and other TCR sequencing techniques was included in the study. Even at the lowest spike-in tested, roughly one KT2 cell per 100,000 PBMC, KT2 sequences were still detected. A linear scaling of KT2 alpha and beta sequence counts with input KT2 cell number was observed over several orders of magnitude.

To test the sensitivity and accuracy of the pipeline, known numbers of KT2, a T cell clone whose TCR had already been sequenced, were spiked into unfractionated PBMC. KT2 cells were mixed with a fixed number of PBMC to create a range of KT2-to-PBMC ratios. This clonotype was seen ten or more times. What this receptor recognizes is not known. Base quality data are lacking; no much larger clone is found one base away. The library was prepared using UMI-ligation and nested PCR. T4 RNA ligase 1 was used to ligate a single-stranded oligonucleotide containing the Illumina SP2 sequence and a UMI to the 3' end of the cDNA. PCR1 ran approximately 4 cycles (98°C 15 s, 69°C 30 s, 72°C 40 s); the beta primer was an equimolar mix of RC1.1 and RC1.2 covering TRBC1 and TRBC2. From PCR2 onward, TCR alpha and beta chains were processed separately, with sample indices and Illumina adaptors added. The UMI comprised 12 random nucleotides, as two hexamers separated by a spacer, placed after an 8-base spacer. Sequencing was done on an Illumina MiSeq using v2 2x251 paired-end chemistry, usually with over nine samples per run. PhiX DNA at about 4.5-7% was added to each sequencing library to increase diversity. The authors' analysis ran thus. bcl2fastq converted raw reads to FASTQ, and Demultiplexor demultiplexed the reads by dual indices. V and J genes were assigned by Decombinator through tag matching, with a single base-pair mismatch being allowed. UMIs were used by Collapsinator to correct both sequencing errors and frequency errors caused by PCR heterogeneity. CDR3Translator converted Decombinator identifiers into nucleotide sequence, translated that sequence into amino acids, and extracted CDR3 based on C- and N-terminal motifs. A cluster of KT2 sequences that shared one unique molecular identifier was counted as a single distinct KT2 TCR. The public reads were run again by TCRdb, first through fastp at Q25 and then through MiXCR, and only productive beta chains were kept. CDR3 protein duplicates are merged, each entry listing the most common genes and DNA. It is TCRdb's table, rather than the study itself, that gives the V and J calls and clone size. This sample lists fewer than 40,000 distinct CDR3 sequences; 7.3% were detected once. The top ten constitute around 14% of the sample.

The receptor's source is a human donor. Source material: PBMCs spiked with cells of the T cell clone KT2.

Here is the DNA: TGTGCCAGCGCAACAGGGGCGAATGAAAAACTGTTTTTT. Its protein reads: CASATGANEKLFF. Rearrangement joined TRBV12-3 or TRBV12-4 to TRBJ1-4, and 7 junctional nucleotides match TRBD1. V is trimmed back by 8 bases and J by 5 bases, and the junction contains 5 bases that no gene match accounts for. The CDR3, from cysteine to phenylalanine, totals 13 residues. Left in the record is the CDR3 DNA by itself, 39 bases read in frame from the first base.